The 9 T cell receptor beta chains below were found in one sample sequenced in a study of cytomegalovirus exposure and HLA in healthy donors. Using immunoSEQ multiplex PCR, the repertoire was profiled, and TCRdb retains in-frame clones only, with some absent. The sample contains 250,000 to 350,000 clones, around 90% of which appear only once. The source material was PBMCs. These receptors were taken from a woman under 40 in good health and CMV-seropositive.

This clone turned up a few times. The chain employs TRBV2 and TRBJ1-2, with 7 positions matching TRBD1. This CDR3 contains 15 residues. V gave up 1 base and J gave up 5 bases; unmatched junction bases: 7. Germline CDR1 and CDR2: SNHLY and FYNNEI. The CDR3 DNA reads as TGTGCCAGCAGTGAAGATCAGGGGGGATGGTATGGCTACACCTTC. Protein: CASSEDQGGWYGYTF.

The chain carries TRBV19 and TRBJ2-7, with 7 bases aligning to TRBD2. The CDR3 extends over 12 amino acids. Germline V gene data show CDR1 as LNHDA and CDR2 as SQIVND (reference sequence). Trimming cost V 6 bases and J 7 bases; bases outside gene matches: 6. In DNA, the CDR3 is TGTGCCAGTAGCCGGTCGGGGGGAGAGCAGTACTTC. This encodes CASSRSGGEQYF.

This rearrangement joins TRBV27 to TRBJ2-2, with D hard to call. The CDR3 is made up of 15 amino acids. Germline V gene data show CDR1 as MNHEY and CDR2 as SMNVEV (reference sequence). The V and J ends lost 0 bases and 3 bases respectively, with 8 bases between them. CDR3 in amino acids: CASSLSAAHTGELFF. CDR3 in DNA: TGTGCCAGCAGTTTATCGGCTGCCCACACCGGGGAGCTGTTTTTT.

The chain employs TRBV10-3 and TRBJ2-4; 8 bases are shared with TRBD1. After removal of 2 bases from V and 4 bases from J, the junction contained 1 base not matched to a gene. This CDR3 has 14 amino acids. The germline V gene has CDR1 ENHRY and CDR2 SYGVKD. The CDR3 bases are TGTGCCATCAGTGAGACAGGGGGGAAAAACATTCAGTACTTC. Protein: CAISETGGKNIQYF.

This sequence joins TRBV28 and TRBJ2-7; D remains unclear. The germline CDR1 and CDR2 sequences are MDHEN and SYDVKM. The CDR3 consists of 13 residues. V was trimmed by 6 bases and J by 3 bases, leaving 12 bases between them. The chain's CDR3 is CASRTDVVYEQYF. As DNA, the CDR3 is TGTGCCAGCAGAACCGACGTAGTCTACGAGCAGTACTTC.

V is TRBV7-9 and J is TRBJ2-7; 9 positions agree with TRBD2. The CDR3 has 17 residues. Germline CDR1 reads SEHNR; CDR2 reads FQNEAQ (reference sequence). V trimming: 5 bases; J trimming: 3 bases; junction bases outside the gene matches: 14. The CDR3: CASSDWTLAGADYEQYF. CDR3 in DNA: TGTGCCAGCAGCGACTGGACTTTAGCGGGGGCGGACTACGAGCAGTACTTC.

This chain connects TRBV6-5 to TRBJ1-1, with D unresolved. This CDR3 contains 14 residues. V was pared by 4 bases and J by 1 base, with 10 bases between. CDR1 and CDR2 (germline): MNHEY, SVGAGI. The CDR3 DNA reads TGTGCCAGCAGTTCCCCCCGACAGAACACTGAAGCTTTCTTT. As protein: CASSSPRQNTEAFF.

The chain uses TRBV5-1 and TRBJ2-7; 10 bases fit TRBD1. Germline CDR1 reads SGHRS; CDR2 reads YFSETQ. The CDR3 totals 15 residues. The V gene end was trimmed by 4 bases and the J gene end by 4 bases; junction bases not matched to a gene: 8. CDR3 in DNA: TGCGCCAGCAGCCTCTCGGGACAGGGGTGGTACGAGCAGTACTTC. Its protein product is CASSLSGQGWYEQYF.

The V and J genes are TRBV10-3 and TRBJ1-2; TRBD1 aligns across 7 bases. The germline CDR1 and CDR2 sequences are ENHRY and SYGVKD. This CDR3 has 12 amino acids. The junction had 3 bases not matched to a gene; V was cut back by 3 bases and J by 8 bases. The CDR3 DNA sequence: TGTGCCATCAGTGATCGGGGACAGGGCTACACCTTC. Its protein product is CAISDRGQGYTF.